Listed below are T cell receptor beta chains from one sample, sequenced in a study of a mutant IDH1 vaccine in newly diagnosed glioma. Their target antigens are unknown. This table comes from immunoSEQ multiplex PCR, and its TCRdb copy is limited to in-frame clones, with some not included. This sample has tens of thousands of clones, with 81% found just once. The material sequenced was PBMCs, taken from a glioma patient whose treatment included an IDH1 peptide vaccine. Every receptor here comes from a man aged 40-49 years with glioma. Each CDR3 is given with its conserved first and last residue. Fields, in order: V gene, J gene, clone size, CDR3 protein. Clone size is not always given. Where it is, it says once, few, many or a class for expanded clones.

TRBV12-5,TRBJ1-3,-,CASGLGIGNTIYF
TRBV7-2,TRBJ1-2,-,CASSRRAQGVDGYTF
TRBV4-3,TRBJ2-2,few,CASSLLRNTGELFF
TRBV28,TRBJ2-7,-,CASSSLSRGLYEQYF
TRBV30,TRBJ1-1,few,CAWRGVGFLNTEAFF
TRBV7-8,TRBJ1-5,once,CASSLAGRSPSGAQHF
TRBV4-2,TRBJ2-7,once,CASSQDLREEQYF
TRBV4-3,TRBJ1-4,-,CASSQDLQEKLFF
TRBV5-1,TRBJ2-5,-,CASSLPDRGRGETQYF
TRBV27,TRBJ2-5,-,CASIASGAGTQYF
TRBV20-1,TRBJ1-6,-,CSAGPPPLHF
TRBV10-1,TRBJ2-7,few,CASSEGGSEYEQYF
TRBV7-2,TRBJ2-1,-,CASSLEASGTLGNEQFF
TRBV30,TRBJ1-5,-,CAWSTGEYSNQPQHF
TRBV27,TRBJ1-1,-,CASSLNRLPIEAFF
TRBV18,TRBJ1-6,few,CASSPDSNSPLHF
TRBV7-2,TRBJ1-6,-,CASSFRTGATYNSPLHF
TRBV7-6,TRBJ1-2,-,CASSLAGTGQDGYTF
TRBV29-1,TRBJ2-7,-,CSVEPREALWGYEQYF
TRBV9,TRBJ1-2,-,CASSVEAAPLGYTF
TRBV30,TRBJ1-1,few,CAWSFDGTEAFF
TRBV5-4,TRBJ2-3,-,CASSLGSLLTDTQYF
TRBV27,TRBJ2-7,-,CASNKKGPSYEQYF
TRBV4-2,TRBJ1-3,-,CASSQESPGTDTGNTIYF
TRBV4-3,TRBJ2-3,once,CASSLDRAASTDTQYF
TRBV29-1,TRBJ2-5,-,CSVESWTSGNQETQYF
TRBV7-2,TRBJ2-3,-,CASSLRDNTDTQYF
TRBV7-2,TRBJ2-3,-,CASSARRGWDTQYF
TRBV10-3,TRBJ2-3,-,CAIQHNPDTQYF
TRBV5-4,TRBJ2-1,once,CASSQGTGVNEQFF
TRBV10-3,TRBJ1-6,-,CAISPKGAEYNSPLHF
TRBV30,TRBJ2-7,-,CAWSVGQGRSYEQYF